One T cell receptor (beta chain) is described in this entry. The antigen is undetermined. Researchers took RNA transcripts and amplified the TCR beta CDR3 regions from them. HTBI primers were the set used in a first-round RT-PCR of the TCR CDR3. TCRdb re-called the multiplex PCR reads through MiXCR, storing one row per CDR3 protein. The table shows 300,000 to 350,000 distinct CDR3 sequences, with roughly a fifth occurring only once. This sample is drawn from a study of T cells in Graves' hyperthyroidism and ophthalmopathy. Study observations and caveats: From stable hyperthyroidism, ophthalmopathy was separated by a 13 V-J model.

Graves' hyperthyroidism qualified as stable when ophthalmopathy did not progress within 18 months. Exclusion criteria comprised uncontrolled infection, other autoimmune disease, pregnancy or lactation. In making diagnoses, clinical symptoms, serum thyroxine and TRAb, thyroid ultrasound and orbital computed tomography were all used. The CDR3 sequence is 13 residues long. V lost 3 bases to trimming and J lost 12 bases; unmatched junction nucleotides: 8. Looked up from germline, CDR1 is DFQATT and CDR2 is SNEGSKA (reference sequence). The chain is built from TRBV20-1 and TRBJ2-1; 10 bases map to TRBD2. This receptor was identified in a woman aged 45-65 years with Graves' hyperthyroidism. The sample was blood. The CDR3 here is CSASTSGIGGQFF. The CDR3 DNA follows: TGCAGTGCTAGTACTAGCGGGATCGGGGGGCAGTTCTTC.